This T cell receptor (beta chain) was profiled in a study of blood T cell repertoires in COVID-19 (TCRdb year 2020). About the investigation overall: Samples from collaborators originated in the United States, Italy and Spain and spanned both the acute and convalescent phases of COVID-19. The material from the prospective study consisted of cDNA or gDNA derived from T cells, B-cell-depleted T cells, or PBMCs. The dataset comprised deeply sampled blood TCRbeta repertoires from subjects exposed to, actively infected with, or recovered from COVID-19. A freely available public database, intended as a resource for researchers studying the immune response to SARS-CoV-2, is where the repertoires were released. The samples were drawn from two sources: the first 160 participants of the ongoing ImmuneRACE study, and 1,000 to 1,500 subjects contributed by 6 global collaborators. Nearly every sample came with metadata listing a de-identified subject ID, COVID-19 status, age in years and sex. Where available, HLA class I and class II types were taken from metadata supplied by the sample provider and were not determined by assay-based typing. The investigation overall reported the following: The quantity of clinical and demographic metadata differed by source and by participant and was supplied without curation.

Participants in the prospective study were enrolled through a virtual design, were aged roughly 18 to 100 years, and lived in fewer than 30 United States geographic areas. Cohort assignment in the prospective study relied on participant-reported clinical history from a screening survey and a study questionnaire. Recovered participants in ImmuneRACE Cohort 3 were defined as having two consecutive negative NP/OP PCR tests, clearance from a healthcare professional, or resolution of symptoms. Mobile phlebotomists in the prospective study collected whole blood, serum and a nasopharyngeal or oropharyngeal swab from every participant. Prospective study participants could optionally give additional blood draws and questionnaires over a roughly 2-month period. Before DNA extraction, blood samples from the prospective study were shipped at room temperature or frozen. The germline V gene (reference sequence) supplies CDR1 MNHEY and CDR2 SMNVEV. The CDR3 spans 15 residues, from the cysteine through the phenylalanine. The DNA shown is the 45-base CDR3, in frame from base 1. V trim: 5 bases; J trim: 3 bases; unmatched bases: 6.

The immunoSEQ Assay, a bias-controlled multiplex PCR, was used to amplify TCRbeta CDR3 regions from genomic DNA. Per the source publication's procedure: Nucleated cell counts per sample were estimated from amplification of reference gene primers within the assay. To quantify the absolute abundance of each unique TCRbeta CDR3 rearrangement, sequence reads were collapsed and filtered. For each sample, productive Simpson clonality was calculated as the square root of Simpson's diversity index across productive rearrangements. Entries here come from immuneACCESS through TCRdb and include only in-frame sequences with V and J called. Some clones fail to appear in such tables; in the studies checked, an unresolved V gene covers under half of the shortfall, and the cause of the remainder is unknown. Clonal size and the V and J genes are those of that table, whereas D and trimming came from the DNA. This sample holds about 500,000 clones; approximately 86% were observed only once. The ten largest clonotypes hold roughly 0.7% of the sample.

With regard to this clone: Its antigen remains unidentified. Per-base qualities were not stored, and no clone one base away is much larger.

Input material: PBMCs or T cells enriched from blood (not recorded which). The TCR comes from a woman between 18 and 30 years old who had recovered from COVID-19. The receptor chain draws on TRBV27 and TRBJ1-2; 10 bases in the junction line up with TRBD1. The CDR3 loop reads CASSLAGTGDYGYTF. The nucleotide sequence is given as TGTGCCAGCAGTCTAGCCGGGACAGGGGACTATGGCTACACCTTC.